The TCR beta chain under discussion was sequenced for a study of T-cell memory formation after mild COVID-19. The study, taken as a whole, reports: The CD4+ clones that contracted clustered mainly within CM and EM, and the CD8+ clones concentrated in EMRA. Some SARS-CoV-2-responding clones were already detected in memory before infection.

V was shortened by 2 bases and J by 2 bases, with 11 bases between the two germline ends. Germline-derived CDR1 and CDR2 are SGHDT and YYEEEE. The CDR3 consists of 14 residues. TCRdb passed the 5' RACE reads through MiXCR, listing each CDR3 protein once. The data contain around 510,000 distinct CDR3 sequences, about 20% of them singletons. This clonotype has just a few counts. Its antigen is still unknown. The genes are TRBV5-6 and TRBJ2-7; no firm D call. The receptor was derived from an adult woman who had mild COVID-19 (a few samples of this study predate the infection). Cell type and time point are not known. Sequencing used PBMCs or a T cell subset sorted from them (not recorded which). In DNA, the CDR3 is TGTGCCAGCAGCTTCTCCGCGCCGCCCTACGAGCAGTACTTC. It is translated as CASSFSAPPYEQYF. The full variable domain, completed using reference TRBV5-6 and TRBJ2-7, is DAGVTQSPTHLIKTRGQQVTLRCSPKSGHDTVSWYQQALGQGPQFIFQYYEEEERQRGNFPDRFSGHQFPNYSSELNVNALLLGDSALYLCASSFSAPPYEQYFGPGTRLTVT.